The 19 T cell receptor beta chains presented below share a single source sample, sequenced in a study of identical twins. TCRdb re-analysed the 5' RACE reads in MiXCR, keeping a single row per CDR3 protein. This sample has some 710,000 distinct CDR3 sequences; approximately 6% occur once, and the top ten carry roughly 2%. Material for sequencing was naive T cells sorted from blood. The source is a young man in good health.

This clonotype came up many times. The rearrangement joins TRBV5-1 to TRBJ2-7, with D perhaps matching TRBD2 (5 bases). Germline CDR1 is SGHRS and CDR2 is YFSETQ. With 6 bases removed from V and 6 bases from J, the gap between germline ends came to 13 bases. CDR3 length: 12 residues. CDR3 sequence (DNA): TGCGCCAGCATAGACTCCAGCGGCGAGCAGTACTTC. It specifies CASIDSSGEQYF.

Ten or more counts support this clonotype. CDR3 sequence: CARPASSYEQYV. The DNA for the CDR3 is TGCGCCAGACCCGCGAGCTCCTACGAGCAGTACGTC. The chain employs TRBV5-1 and TRBJ2-7; D is undetermined. The CDR3 extends over 12 amino acids. Germline CDR1 reads SGHRS; CDR2 reads YFSETQ. Trimming removed 8 bases at V and 0 bases at J, with 9 bases between.

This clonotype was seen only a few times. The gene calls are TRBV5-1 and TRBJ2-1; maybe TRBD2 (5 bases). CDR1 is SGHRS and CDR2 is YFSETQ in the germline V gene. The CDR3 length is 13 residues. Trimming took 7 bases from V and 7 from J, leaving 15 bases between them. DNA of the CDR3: TGCGCCAGCCAGGACCTAGCTGAAAATGAGCAGTTCTTC. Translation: CASQDLAENEQFF.

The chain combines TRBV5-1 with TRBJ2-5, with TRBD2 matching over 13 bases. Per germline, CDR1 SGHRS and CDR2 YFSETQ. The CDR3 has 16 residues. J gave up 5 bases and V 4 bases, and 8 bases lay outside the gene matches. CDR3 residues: CASSHGTSGIQETQYF. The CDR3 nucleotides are TGCGCCAGCAGCCACGGGACTAGCGGGATACAGGAGACCCAGTACTTC.

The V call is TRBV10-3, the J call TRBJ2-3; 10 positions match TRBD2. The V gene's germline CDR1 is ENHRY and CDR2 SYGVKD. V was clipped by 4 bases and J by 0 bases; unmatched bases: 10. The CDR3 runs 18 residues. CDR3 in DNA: TGTGCCATCAGTGCGATCCAGCGGGAGGGTCTTAGCACAGATACGCAGTATTTT. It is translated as CAISAIQREGLSTDTQYF.

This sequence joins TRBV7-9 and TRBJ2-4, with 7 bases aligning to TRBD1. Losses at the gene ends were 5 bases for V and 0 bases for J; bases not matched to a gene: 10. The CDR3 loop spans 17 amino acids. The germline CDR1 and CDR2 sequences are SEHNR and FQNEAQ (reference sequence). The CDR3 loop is CASSPKGQTLAKNIQYF. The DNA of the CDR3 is TGTGCCAGCAGCCCTAAGGGACAGACTCTAGCCAAAAACATTCAGTACTTC.

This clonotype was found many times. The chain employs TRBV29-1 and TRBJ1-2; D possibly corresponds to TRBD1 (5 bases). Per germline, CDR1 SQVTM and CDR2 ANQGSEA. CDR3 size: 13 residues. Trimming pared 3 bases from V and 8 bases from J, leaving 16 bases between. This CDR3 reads CSVDSGTSGGYTF. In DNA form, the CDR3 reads TGCAGCGTTGATTCAGGGACCTCTGGAGGCTACACCTTC.

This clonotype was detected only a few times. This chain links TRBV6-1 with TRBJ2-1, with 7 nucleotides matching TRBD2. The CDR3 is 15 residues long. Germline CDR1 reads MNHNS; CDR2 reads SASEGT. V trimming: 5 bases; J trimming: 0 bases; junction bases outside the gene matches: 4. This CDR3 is CASSQTSYSYNEQFF. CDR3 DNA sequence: TGTGCCAGCAGTCAGACTAGCTACTCCTACAATGAGCAGTTCTTC.

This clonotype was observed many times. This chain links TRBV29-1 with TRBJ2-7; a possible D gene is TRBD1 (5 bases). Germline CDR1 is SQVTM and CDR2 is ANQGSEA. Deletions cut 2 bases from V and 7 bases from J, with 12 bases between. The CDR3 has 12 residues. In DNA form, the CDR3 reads TGCAGCGTTGAACAGGGTGTAGGAGAGCAGTACTTC. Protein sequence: CSVEQGVGEQYF.

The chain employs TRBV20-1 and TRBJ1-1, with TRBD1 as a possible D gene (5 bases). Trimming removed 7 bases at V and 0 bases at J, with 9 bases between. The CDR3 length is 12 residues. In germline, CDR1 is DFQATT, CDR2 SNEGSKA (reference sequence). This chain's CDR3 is CSVPGMNTEAFF. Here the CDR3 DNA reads TGCAGTGTACCAGGGATGAACACTGAAGCTTTCTTT.

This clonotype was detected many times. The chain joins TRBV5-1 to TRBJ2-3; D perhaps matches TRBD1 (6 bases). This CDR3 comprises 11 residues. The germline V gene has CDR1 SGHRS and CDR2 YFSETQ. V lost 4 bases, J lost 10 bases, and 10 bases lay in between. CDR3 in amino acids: CASSGDTAQYF. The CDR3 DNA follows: TGCGCCAGCAGCGGGGACACCGCGCAGTATTTT.

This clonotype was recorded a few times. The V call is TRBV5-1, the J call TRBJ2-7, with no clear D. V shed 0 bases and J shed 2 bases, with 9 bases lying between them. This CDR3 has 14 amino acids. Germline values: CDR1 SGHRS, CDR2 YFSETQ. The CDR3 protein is CASSLGPPTYEQYV. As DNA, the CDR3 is TGCGCCAGCAGCTTGGGGCCCCCCACCTACGAGCAGTACGTC.

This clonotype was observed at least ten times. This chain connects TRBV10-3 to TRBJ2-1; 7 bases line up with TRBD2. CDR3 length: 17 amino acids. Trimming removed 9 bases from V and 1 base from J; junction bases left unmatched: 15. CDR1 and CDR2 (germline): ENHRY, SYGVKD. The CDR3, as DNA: TGTGCCATTAGAACTAATCTAGCGGAGAGTTCCTACAATGAGCAGTTCTTC. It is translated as CAIRTNLAESSYNEQFF.

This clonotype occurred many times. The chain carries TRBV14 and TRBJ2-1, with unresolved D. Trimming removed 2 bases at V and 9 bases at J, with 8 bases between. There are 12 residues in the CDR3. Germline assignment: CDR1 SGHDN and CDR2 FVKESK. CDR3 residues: CASSQYRIEQFF. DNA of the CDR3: TGTGCCAGCAGCCAATACCGCATTGAGCAGTTCTTC.

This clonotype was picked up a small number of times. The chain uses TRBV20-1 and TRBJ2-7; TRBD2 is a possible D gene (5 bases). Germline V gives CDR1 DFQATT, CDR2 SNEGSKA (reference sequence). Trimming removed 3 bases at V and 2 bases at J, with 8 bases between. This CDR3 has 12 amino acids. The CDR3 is CSASWGAYEQYF. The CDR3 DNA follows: TGCAGTGCTAGCTGGGGAGCCTACGAGCAGTACTTC.

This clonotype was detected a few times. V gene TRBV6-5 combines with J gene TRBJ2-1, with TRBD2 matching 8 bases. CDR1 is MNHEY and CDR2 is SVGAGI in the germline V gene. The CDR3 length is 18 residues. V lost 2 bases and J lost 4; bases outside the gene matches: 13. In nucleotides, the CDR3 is TGTGCCAGCAGTTACACCCCGACTAGCGACCTTCCTTACAATGAGCAGTTCTTC. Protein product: CASSYTPTSDLPYNEQFF.

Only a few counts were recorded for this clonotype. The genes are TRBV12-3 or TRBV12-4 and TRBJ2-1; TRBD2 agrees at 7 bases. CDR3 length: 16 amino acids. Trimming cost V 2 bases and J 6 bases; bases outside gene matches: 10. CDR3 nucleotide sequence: TGTGCCAGCAGTTTACACGACGCGGGAGCGGCCAATGAGCAGTTCTTC. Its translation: CASSLHDAGAANEQFF.

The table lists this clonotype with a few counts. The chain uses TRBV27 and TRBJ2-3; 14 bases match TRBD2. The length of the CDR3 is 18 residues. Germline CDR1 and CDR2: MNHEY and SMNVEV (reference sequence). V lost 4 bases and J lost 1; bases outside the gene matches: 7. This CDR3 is CASSSLGTSGRGTDTQYF. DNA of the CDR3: TGTGCCAGCAGTTCATTGGGGACTAGCGGGAGAGGCACAGATACGCAGTATTTT.

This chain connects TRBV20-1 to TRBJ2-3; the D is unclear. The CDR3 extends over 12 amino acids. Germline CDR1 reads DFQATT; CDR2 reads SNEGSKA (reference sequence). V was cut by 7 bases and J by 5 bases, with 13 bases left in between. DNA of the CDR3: TGCAGTGGGGTTGCGCAGGTAGATACGCAGTATTTT. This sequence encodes CSGVAQVDTQYF.